These 26 T cell receptor beta chains share one sample of origin, sequenced in a study of blood T cell repertoires in COVID-19. Some clones are missing from TCRdb's copy, which holds only in-frame ones; the method was immunoSEQ multiplex PCR. The data hold under 250,000 clones, with nearly 85% observed a single time. Material: peripheral blood. These receptor sequences come from a human donor in a cohort sampled during active COVID-19.

Note on this clone: One end of the junction varies from germline; a read error may be responsible. The CDR3 spells CASSPGQGREAGELFF. CDR3 DNA sequence: TGTGCTAGCAGTCCCGGGCAGGGCAGGGAGGCCGGGGAGCTGTTTTTT. V and J are TRBV7-7 and TRBJ2-2; D possibly corresponds to TRBD2 (6 bases). The CDR3 sequence is 16 residues long. Looked up from germline, CDR1 is SSHAT and CDR2 is FNYEAQ (reference sequence).

This clone appeared a few times. The V call is TRBV3-1 (or the pseudogene TRBV3-2), the J call TRBJ2-5, with unresolved D. CDR3 length: 11 residues. V lost 5 bases to trimming and J lost 2 bases, with 3 bases between them. From germline, CDR1 is LGHDT and CDR2 YNNKEL (reference sequence). The CDR3 loop reads CASSSQETQYF. CDR3 sequence (DNA): TGTGCCAGCAGCTCACAAGAGACCCAGTACTTC.

This clone was found many times. The chain employs TRBV25-1 and TRBJ1-2; 7 bases are a match to TRBD1. Germline lookup yields CDR1 MGHDK and CDR2 SYGVNS. The trim removed 6 bases at V and 4 bases at J, leaving 8 bases unmatched. CDR3 length: 14 residues. The CDR3 nucleotides read TGTGCCAGCAGAAACGCGGGACAGCTCTATGGCTACACCTTC. Amino acids: CASRNAGQLYGYTF.

The rearrangement links TRBV27 to TRBJ2-1, with 11 bases aligning to TRBD2. V was pared by 4 bases and J by 4 bases, with 3 bases of the junction left unmatched. The CDR3 is 15 amino acids. In germline, CDR1 is MNHEY, CDR2 SMNVEV (reference sequence). In DNA, the CDR3 is TGTGCCAGCAGTTCTTCTAGCGGGGGGTACAATGAGCAGTTCTTC. Translating gives CASSSSSGGYNEQFF.

This clone was found once. The chain joins TRBV28 to TRBJ2-5; D might be TRBD1 (6 bases). There are 15 residues in the CDR3. V was clipped by 4 bases and J by 2 bases, with 14 bases between them. In germline, CDR1 is MDHEN, CDR2 SYDVKM. CDR3 DNA: TGTGCCAGCAGTTCCGACAGGATGGGGCAAGAGACCCAGTACTTC. This sequence encodes CASSSDRMGQETQYF.

Regarding this clone: Other DNA sequences in the same sample also yield this CDR3. The chain combines TRBV5-6 with TRBJ1-5; D remains ambiguous. The germline gives CDR1 SGHDT, CDR2 YYEEEE. V was shortened by 0 bases and J by 2 bases, with 3 bases between the two germline ends. The CDR3 sequence is 13 residues long. The CDR3 coding sequence is TGTGCCAGCAGCTTGGCGGGCAATCAGCCCCAGCATTTT. Its protein is CASSLAGNQPQHF.

V is TRBV15 and J is TRBJ2-7; 8 positions match TRBD1. The CDR3 covers 14 residues. Trimming at V came to 5 bases and at J to 6 bases, leaving 9 bases not matched to a gene. Per the germline V gene, CDR1 is LNHNV and CDR2 is YYDKDF (reference sequence). The CDR3 bases are TGTGCCACCAGCGGAGCCGGACAGGGCTCCGAGCAGTACTTC. Translated: CATSGAGQGSEQYF. The whole variable domain, filled in from reference TRBV15 and TRBJ2-7, reads DAMVIQNPRYQVTQFGKPVTLSCSQTLNHNVMYWYQQKSSQAPKLLFHYYDKDFNNEADTPDNFQSRRPNTSFCFLDIRSPGLGDTAMYLCATSGAGQGSEQYFGPGTRLTVT.

This chain uses TRBV18 with TRBJ2-2; 7 bases agree with TRBD1. The CDR3 spans 18 residues. J lost 0 bases, V lost 3 bases, and 10 bases had no gene match. Germline V gene lookup returns CDR1 KGHSH and CDR2 LQKENI. CDR3 bases: TGTGCCAGCTCACCGAATCTCCGGACAGGAGCGAACACCGGGGAGCTGTTTTTT. Protein: CASSPNLRTGANTGELFF.

J is TRBJ2-5 and V is TRBV28, with TRBD1 as a possible D gene (6 bases). V shed 4 bases and J shed 6 bases, with 15 bases lying between them. CDR1 is MDHEN and CDR2 is SYDVKM in the germline V gene. This CDR3 has 14 amino acids. CDR3 sequence reads: CASSYLQGIQTQYF. In DNA, the CDR3 is TGTGCCAGCAGTTACTTACAGGGTATCCAGACCCAGTACTTC.

The rearrangement joins TRBV2 to TRBJ2-5, with 8 nucleotides matching TRBD1. This CDR3 comprises 12 residues. The germline V gene encodes CDR1 SNHLY and CDR2 FYNNEI. With V trimmed by 7 bases and J by 4 bases, 2 bases remained unmatched. The CDR3 sequence is CASNTGGETQYF. CDR3 sequence (DNA): TGTGCCAGCAACACAGGGGGAGAGACCCAGTACTTC.

This clone has more than one count but fewer than ten. The V gene is TRBV29-1, the J gene TRBJ1-1; maybe TRBD1 (6 bases). Trimming pared 5 bases from V and 2 bases from J, leaving 9 bases between. Germline CDR1 and CDR2: SQVTM and ANQGSEA. The CDR3 totals 12 residues. The CDR3 DNA reads TGCAGCGTTAAACAGGGAAACACTGAAGCTTTCTTT. Translating it yields CSVKQGNTEAFF.

This chain uses TRBV29-1 with TRBJ2-7; 7 bases are a match to TRBD2. The CDR3 consists of 13 residues. V trimming: 4 bases; J trimming: 3 bases; junction bases outside the gene matches: 6. The germline CDR1 and CDR2 sequences are SQVTM and ANQGSEA. The CDR3 reads CSVGGGLGYEQYF. As DNA, the CDR3 is TGCAGCGTTGGGGGGGGATTAGGCTACGAGCAGTACTTC.

This clone has only a few counts. The chain employs TRBV2 and TRBJ2-5; weak D call: TRBD1 (6 bases). Germline CDR1 and CDR2: SNHLY and FYNNEI. The CDR3 loop spans 14 amino acids. Deletions cut 5 bases from V and 5 bases from J, with 15 bases between. CDR3 sequence (DNA): TGTGCCAGCAGTAAACAGGGAGCGGCGGAGACCCAGTACTTC. It is translated as CASSKQGAAETQYF.

There are a few counts of this clone. This rearrangement joins TRBV7-9 to TRBJ2-1; TRBD2 matches 13 bases. The CDR3 runs to 16 residues. The germline V gene encodes CDR1 SEHNR and CDR2 FQNEAQ (reference sequence). V dropped 6 bases and J dropped 9; count of bases not matched to a gene: 11. CDR3 sequence reads: CASRKTGLAGRGEQFF. In nucleotides, the CDR3 is TGTGCCAGCAGGAAAACGGGACTAGCGGGACGGGGTGAGCAGTTCTTC.

A remark on this clone: Additional DNA sequences in this sample encode the identical CDR3. V and J are TRBV29-1 and TRBJ2-2; 11 bases map to TRBD1. Germline lookup yields CDR1 SQVTM and CDR2 ANQGSEA. The CDR3 consists of 16 residues. The ends lost 6 bases at V and 2 bases at J; junction bases unmatched: 8. The CDR3 loop reads CSVEPGQGVNTGELFF. CDR3 nucleotide sequence: TGCAGCGTAGAACCGGGACAGGGGGTTAACACCGGGGAGCTGTTTTTT.

The chain joins TRBV3-1 (or the pseudogene TRBV3-2) to TRBJ2-1; 8 bases are shared with TRBD2. Germline-derived CDR1 and CDR2 are LGHDT and YNNKEL (reference sequence). Losses at the gene ends were 5 bases for V and 0 bases for J; bases not matched to a gene: 3. The CDR3 consists of 15 residues. This CDR3 is CASSLAGLSYNEQFF. DNA for the CDR3: TGTGCCAGCAGCTTAGCGGGGCTCTCCTACAATGAGCAGTTCTTC.

The rearrangement links TRBV4-2 to TRBJ2-1; 11 bases align to TRBD2. V trimming: 5 bases; J trimming: 5 bases; junction bases outside the gene matches: 8. Germline loops: CDR1 LGHNA, CDR2 YNFKEQ. The CDR3 has 16 residues. CDR3 DNA sequence: TGTGCCAGCAGCAATTTAGCGGGAGGGCCAGACAATGAGCAGTTCTTC. This encodes CASSNLAGGPDNEQFF.

V is TRBV10-3 and J is TRBJ2-3, with D perhaps matching TRBD2 (7 bases). Trimming removed 7 bases from V and 0 bases from J, with 11 bases in between. The germline CDR1 and CDR2 sequences are ENHRY and SYGVKD. This CDR3 has 14 residues. Here the CDR3 DNA reads TGTGCCATCAAGGGGGGGCCGAGCACAGATACGCAGTATTTT. Protein: CAIKGGPSTDTQYF.

CDR3 residues: CASSLAGGKLNEQFF. The DNA for the CDR3 is TGTGCCAGCAGCTTGGCAGGGGGCAAGCTCAATGAGCAGTTCTTC. The V call is TRBV5-4, the J call TRBJ2-1, with 8 bases aligning to TRBD1. Germline lookup yields CDR1 SGHNT and CDR2 YYREEE (reference sequence). The V gene end was trimmed by 0 bases and the J gene end by 6 bases; junction bases not matched to a gene: 5. The CDR3 spans 15 residues. Full variable domain (rest looked up from reference TRBV5-4 and TRBJ2-1): ETGVTQSPTHLIKTRGQQVTLRCSSQSGHNTVSWYQQALGQGPQFIFQYYREEENGRGNFPPRFSGLQFPNYSSELNVNALELDDSALYLCASSLAGGKLNEQFFGPGTRLTVL.

This chain connects TRBV5-1 to TRBJ1-2; 8 nucleotides line up with TRBD1. The junction had 9 bases not matched to a gene; V was cut back by 5 bases and J by 0 bases. The germline V gene has CDR1 SGHRS and CDR2 YFSETQ. This CDR3 is built from 16 residues. CDR3 residues: CASRFGTGGANYGYTF. The CDR3 nucleotides read TGCGCCAGCAGATTTGGTACAGGGGGGGCTAACTATGGCTACACCTTC.

V and J are TRBV3-1 (or the pseudogene TRBV3-2) and TRBJ2-5; 15 bases line up with TRBD2. In germline, CDR1 is LGHDT, CDR2 YNNKEL (reference sequence). The CDR3 length is 15 residues. Unmatched junction bases numbered 2, after V lost 4 bases and J lost 5 bases. As DNA, the CDR3 is TGTGCCAGCAGCCTCGGACTAGCGGGGGGGGAGACCCAGTACTTC. As protein: CASSLGLAGGETQYF.

The chain recombines TRBV4-1 with TRBJ1-5; 9 nucleotides align to TRBD1. This CDR3 spans 16 amino acids. V was pared by 3 bases and J by 1 base, with 4 bases of the junction left unmatched. Germline V gene data show CDR1 as MGHRA and CDR2 as YSYEKL. CDR3 region: CASSQQQGASNQPQHF. The CDR3 coding sequence is TGCGCCAGCAGCCAGCAACAGGGGGCCAGCAATCAGCCCCAGCATTTT.

The genes are TRBV28 and TRBJ2-7; D uncertain. The CDR3 has 13 amino acids. In germline, CDR1 is MDHEN, CDR2 SYDVKM. V lost 5 bases and J lost 7, with 15 bases in between. CDR3 nucleotides: TGTGCCAGCAGTCTTCCCCGACTGTCAGAGCAGTACTTC. Amino acids: CASSLPRLSEQYF.

The chain recombines TRBV2 with TRBJ2-1; D is uncertain. CDR1 and CDR2 (germline): SNHLY, FYNNEI. CDR3 length equals 12 residues. Trimming stripped 7 bases from V and 10 bases from J, with 14 bases between. In DNA form, the CDR3 reads TGTGCCAGCACAGTCCCCCCCGGGGAGCAGTTCTTC. It encodes CASTVPPGEQFF.

The rearrangement joins TRBV11-3 to TRBJ2-7; 9 bases line up with TRBD1. This CDR3 contains 15 residues. Trimming at V came to 5 bases and at J to 3 bases, leaving 8 bases not matched to a gene. In germline, CDR1 is SGHNT, CDR2 YENEEA. CDR3 region: CASSLRGQGNYEQYF. CDR3 bases: TGTGCCAGCAGCCTTCGGGGACAGGGTAACTACGAGCAGTACTTC.

The chain is built from TRBV19 and TRBJ2-7, with a weak D call TRBD1 (7 bases). With 5 bases removed from V and 3 bases from J, the gap between germline ends came to 17 bases. The CDR3 is 15 amino acids. CDR1 and CDR2 from the germline V gene are LNHDA and SQIVND (reference sequence). The CDR3 nucleotides read TGTGCCAGTAGTTCTGACGGACAGGAGGGCTACGAGCAGTACTTC. Translated, it gives CASSSDGQEGYEQYF.